A single TCR beta chain is shown here with its context. This sample is part of a study of blood T cell repertoires in COVID-19. Study-level background: Donors in the United States, Italy and Spain gave samples during acute or convalescent COVID-19.

Germline V gene lookup returns CDR1 SEHNR and CDR2 FQNEAQ (reference sequence). The CDR3 is 13 residues long. V shed 5 bases, J shed 6 bases, and the junction held 3 bases outside the gene matches. Followed over time, Seattle patients had been enrolled while infection was active. Source study methods: Amplification with reference gene primers provided the estimates of nucleated cell counts. Sequencing was performed with immunoSEQ multiplex PCR; in TCRdb, only in-frame clones are kept and a portion is missing. V, J and clone size are taken as reported in that table, and D and trimming were inferred from the DNA itself. The table lists roughly 120,000 clones, about 90% of them singletons.

The J gene is TRBJ2-7, the V gene TRBV7-9, with TRBD2 identical over 11 bases. The source of this sequence is a woman in her fifties or sixties with COVID-19, enrolled during active disease. Material for sequencing was peripheral blood. CDR3 in amino acids: CASSVGTSGEQYF. The CDR3 DNA reads as TGTGCCAGCAGCGTAGGGACTAGCGGCGAGCAGTACTTC.